This record covers a single TCR beta chain. Its target is unknown. TCRdb's copy holds only in-frame clones and misses some; the assay was immunoSEQ multiplex PCR. The sample lists nearly 400,000 clones; about nine tenths were seen once. The sample originates from a study of Ad26.COV2.S vaccination and SARS-CoV-2 variants. Overall study: Intramuscularly, Ad26.COV2.S was given either once or twice, 56 days apart. Points from the study as a whole: An underestimation of total T cell responses may have resulted from the TCR breadth and depth analyses. Placebo and vaccine recipients had non-spike TCR breadth that was similar. CD8+ and CD4+ T cells specific for spike reportedly responded with substantial breadth after vaccination.

The treatment: around 19 received Ad26.COV2.S at low or high dose, single or two shots; 5 received placebo; per-sample allocation not given. Collection of the samples took place on day 63 after the first injection of vaccine or placebo. There are 15 residues in the CDR3. Trimming removed 0 bases at V and 2 bases at J, with 12 bases between. The germline V gene has CDR1 SGHNT and CDR2 YYREEE (reference sequence). The TCR sequence derives from a person aged 18 to 65 who received the Ad26.COV2.S COVID-19 vaccine or a placebo. The J gene is TRBJ2-7, the V gene TRBV5-4; D may be TRBD2 (5 bases). Specimen: peripheral blood, collected in a trial of Ad26.COV2.S vaccine versus placebo. The CDR3, as DNA: TGTGCCAGCAGCTTGGTTTCTACGGGGACCTACGAGCAGTACTTC. Amino acids: CASSLVSTGTYEQYF.